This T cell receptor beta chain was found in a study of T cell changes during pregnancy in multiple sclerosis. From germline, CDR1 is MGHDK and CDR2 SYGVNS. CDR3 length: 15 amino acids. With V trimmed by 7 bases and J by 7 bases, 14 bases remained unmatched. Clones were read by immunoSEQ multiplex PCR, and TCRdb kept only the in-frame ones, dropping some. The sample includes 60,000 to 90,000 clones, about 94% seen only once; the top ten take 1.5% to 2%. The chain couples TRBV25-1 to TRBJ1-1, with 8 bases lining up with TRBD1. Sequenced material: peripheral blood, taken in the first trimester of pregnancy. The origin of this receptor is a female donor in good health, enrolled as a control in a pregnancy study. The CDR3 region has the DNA TGTGCCAGCACCCATACAGGGGGTGCTGCTAATGAAGCTTTCTTT. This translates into CASTHTGGAANEAFF.